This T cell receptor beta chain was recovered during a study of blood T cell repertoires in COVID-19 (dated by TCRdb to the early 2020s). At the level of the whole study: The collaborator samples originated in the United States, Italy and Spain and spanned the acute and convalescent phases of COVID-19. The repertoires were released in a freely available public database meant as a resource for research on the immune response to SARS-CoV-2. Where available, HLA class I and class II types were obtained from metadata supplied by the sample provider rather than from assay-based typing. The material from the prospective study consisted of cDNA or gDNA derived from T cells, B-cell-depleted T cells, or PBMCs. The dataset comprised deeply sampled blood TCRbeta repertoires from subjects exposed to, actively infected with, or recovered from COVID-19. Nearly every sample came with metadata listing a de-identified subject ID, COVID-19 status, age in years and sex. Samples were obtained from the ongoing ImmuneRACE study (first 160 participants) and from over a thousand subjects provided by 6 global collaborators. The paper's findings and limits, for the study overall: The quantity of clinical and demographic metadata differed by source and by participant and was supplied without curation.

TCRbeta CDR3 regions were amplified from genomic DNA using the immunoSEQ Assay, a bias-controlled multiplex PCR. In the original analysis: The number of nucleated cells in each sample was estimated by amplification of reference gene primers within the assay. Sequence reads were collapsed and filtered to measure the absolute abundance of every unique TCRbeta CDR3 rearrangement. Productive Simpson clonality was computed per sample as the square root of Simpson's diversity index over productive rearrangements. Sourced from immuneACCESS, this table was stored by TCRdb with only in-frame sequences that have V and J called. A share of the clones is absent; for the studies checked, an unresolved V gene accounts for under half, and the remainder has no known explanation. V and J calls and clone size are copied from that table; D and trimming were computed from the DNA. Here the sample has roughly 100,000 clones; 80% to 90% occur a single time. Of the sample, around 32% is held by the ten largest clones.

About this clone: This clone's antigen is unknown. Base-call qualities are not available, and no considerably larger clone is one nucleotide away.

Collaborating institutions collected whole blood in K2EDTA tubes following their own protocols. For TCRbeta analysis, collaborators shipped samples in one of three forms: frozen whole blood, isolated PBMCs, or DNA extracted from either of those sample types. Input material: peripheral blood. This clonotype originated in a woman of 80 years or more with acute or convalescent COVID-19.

The bases read TGTGCCAGCAGCTTACAGTATTCCCCCGATACGCAGTATTTT. Its product reads: CASSLQYSPDTQYF. The rearrangement joined TRBV7-2 to TRBJ2-3, with the identity of the D gene unclear. CDR1 and CDR2 were assigned from the germline V gene as SGHTA and FQGNSA. V was cut back by 2 bases and J by 6 bases, leaving a gap of 12 bases between them. Spanning cysteine to phenylalanine, the CDR3 consists of 14 amino acids. Of the read, only the CDR3 DNA is kept; its 42 bases are in frame from base 1.